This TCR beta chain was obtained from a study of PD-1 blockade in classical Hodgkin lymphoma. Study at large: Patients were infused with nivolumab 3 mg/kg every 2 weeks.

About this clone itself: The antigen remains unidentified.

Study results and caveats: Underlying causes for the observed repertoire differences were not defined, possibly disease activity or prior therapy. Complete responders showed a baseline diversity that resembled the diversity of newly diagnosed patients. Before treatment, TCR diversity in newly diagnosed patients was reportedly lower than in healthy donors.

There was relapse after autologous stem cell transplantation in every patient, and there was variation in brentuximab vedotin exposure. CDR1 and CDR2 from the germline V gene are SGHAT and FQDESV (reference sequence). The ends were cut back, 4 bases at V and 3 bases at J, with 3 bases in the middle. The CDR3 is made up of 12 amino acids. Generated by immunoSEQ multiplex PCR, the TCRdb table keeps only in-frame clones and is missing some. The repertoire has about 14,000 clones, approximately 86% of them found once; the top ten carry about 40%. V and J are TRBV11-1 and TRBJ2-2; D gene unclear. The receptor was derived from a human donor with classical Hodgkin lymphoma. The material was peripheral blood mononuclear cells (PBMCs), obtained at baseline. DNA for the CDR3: TGTGCCAGCAGCTCATACACCGGGGAGCTGTTTTTT. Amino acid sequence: CASSSYTGELFF.